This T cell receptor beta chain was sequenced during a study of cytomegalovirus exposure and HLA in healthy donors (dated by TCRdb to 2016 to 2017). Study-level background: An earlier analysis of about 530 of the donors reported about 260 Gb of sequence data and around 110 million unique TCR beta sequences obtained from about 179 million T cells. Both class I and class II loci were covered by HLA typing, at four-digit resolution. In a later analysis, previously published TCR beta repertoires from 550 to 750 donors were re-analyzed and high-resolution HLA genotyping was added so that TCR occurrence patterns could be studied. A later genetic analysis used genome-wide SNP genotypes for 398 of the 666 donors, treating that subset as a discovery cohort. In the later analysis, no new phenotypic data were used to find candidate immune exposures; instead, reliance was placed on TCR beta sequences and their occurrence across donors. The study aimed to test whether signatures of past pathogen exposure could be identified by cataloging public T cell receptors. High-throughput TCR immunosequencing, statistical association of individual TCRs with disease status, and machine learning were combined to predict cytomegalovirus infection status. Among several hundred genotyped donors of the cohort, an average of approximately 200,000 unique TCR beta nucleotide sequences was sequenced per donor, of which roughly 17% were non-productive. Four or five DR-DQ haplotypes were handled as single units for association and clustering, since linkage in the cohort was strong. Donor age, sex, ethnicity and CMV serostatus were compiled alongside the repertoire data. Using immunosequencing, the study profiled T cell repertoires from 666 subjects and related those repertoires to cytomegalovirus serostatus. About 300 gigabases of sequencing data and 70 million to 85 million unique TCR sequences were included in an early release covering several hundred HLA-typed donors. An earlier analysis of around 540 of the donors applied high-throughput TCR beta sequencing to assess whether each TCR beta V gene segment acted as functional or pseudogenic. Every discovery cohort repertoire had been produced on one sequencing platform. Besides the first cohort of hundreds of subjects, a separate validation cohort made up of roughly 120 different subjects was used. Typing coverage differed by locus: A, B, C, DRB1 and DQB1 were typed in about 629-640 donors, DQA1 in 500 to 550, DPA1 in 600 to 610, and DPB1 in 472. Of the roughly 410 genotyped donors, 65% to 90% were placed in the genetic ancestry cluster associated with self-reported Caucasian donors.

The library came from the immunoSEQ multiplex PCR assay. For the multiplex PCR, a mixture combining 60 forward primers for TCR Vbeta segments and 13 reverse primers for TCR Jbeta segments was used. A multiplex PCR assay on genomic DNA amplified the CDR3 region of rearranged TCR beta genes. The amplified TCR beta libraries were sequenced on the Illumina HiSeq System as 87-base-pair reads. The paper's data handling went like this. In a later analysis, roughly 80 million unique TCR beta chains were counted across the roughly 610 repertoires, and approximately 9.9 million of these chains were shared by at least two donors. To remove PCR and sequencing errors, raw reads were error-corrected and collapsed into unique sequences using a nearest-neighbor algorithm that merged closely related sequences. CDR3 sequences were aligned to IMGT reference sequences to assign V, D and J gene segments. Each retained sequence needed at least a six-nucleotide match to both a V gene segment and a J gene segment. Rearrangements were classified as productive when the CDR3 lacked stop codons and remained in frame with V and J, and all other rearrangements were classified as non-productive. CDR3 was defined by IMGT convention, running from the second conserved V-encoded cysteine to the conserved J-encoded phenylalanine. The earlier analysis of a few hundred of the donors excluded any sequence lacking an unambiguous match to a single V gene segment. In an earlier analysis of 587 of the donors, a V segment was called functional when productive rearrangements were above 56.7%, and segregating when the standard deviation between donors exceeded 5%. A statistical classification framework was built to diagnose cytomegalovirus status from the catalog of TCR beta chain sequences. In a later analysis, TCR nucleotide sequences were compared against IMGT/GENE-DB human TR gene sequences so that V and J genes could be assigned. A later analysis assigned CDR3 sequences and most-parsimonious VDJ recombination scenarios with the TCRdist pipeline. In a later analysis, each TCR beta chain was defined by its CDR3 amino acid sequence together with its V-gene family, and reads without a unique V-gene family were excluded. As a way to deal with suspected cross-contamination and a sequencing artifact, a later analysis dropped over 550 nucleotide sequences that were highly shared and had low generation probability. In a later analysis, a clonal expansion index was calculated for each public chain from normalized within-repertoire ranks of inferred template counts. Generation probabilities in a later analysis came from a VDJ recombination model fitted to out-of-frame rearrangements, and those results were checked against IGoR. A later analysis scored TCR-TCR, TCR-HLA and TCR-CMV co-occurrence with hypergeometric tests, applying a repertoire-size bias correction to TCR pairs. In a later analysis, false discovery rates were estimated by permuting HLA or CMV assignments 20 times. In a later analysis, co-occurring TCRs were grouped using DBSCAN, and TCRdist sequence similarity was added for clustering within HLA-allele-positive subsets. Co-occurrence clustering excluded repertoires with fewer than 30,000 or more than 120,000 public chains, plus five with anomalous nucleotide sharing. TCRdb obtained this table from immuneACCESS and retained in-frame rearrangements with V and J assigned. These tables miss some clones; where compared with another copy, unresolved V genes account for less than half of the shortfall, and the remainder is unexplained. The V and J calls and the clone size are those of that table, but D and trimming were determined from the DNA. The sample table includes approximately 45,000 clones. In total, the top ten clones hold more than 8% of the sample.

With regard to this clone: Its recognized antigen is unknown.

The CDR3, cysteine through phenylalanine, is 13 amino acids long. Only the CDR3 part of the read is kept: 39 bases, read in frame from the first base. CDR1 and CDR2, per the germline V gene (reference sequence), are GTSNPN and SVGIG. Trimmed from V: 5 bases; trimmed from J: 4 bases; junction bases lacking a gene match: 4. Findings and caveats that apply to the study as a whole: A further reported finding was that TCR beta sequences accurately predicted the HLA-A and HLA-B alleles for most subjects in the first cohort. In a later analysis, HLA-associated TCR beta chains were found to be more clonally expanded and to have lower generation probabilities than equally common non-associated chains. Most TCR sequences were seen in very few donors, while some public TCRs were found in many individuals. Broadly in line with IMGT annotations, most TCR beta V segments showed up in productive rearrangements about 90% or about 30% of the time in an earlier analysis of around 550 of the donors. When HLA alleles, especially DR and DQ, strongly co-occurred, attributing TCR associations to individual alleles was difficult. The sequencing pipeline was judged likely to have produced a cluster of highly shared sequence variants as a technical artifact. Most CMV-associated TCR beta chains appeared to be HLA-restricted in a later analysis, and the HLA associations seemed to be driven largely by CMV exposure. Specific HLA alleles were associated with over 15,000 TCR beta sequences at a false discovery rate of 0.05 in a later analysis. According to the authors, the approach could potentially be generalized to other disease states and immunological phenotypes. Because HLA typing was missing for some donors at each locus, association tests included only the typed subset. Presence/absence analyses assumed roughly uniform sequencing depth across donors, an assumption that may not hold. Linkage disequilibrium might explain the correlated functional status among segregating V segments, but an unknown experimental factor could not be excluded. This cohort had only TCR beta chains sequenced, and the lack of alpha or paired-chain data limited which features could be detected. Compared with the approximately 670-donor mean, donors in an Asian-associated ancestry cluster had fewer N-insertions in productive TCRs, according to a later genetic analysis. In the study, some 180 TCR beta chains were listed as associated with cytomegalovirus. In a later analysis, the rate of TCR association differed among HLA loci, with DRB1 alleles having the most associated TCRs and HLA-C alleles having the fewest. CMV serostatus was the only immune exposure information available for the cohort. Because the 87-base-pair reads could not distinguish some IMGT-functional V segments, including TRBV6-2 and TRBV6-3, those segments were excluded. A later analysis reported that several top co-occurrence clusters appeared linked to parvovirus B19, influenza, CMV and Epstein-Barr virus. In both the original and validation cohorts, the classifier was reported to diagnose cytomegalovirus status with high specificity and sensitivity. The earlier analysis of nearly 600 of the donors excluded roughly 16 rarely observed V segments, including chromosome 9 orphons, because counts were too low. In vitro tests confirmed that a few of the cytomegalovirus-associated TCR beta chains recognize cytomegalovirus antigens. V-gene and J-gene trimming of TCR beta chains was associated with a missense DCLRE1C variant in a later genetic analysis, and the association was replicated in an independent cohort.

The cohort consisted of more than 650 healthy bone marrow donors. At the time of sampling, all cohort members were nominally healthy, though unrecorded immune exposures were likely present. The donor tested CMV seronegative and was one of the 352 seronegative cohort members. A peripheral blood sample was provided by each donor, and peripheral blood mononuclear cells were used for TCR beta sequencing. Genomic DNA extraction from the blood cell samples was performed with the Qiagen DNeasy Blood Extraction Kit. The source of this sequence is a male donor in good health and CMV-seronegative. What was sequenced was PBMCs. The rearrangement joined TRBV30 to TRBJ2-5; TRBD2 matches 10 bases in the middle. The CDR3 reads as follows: CAWRLAGVETQYF. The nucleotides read TGTGCCTGGCGCCTAGCGGGAGTAGAGACCCAGTACTTC. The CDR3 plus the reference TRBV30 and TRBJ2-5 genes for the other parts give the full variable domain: SQTIHQWPATLVQPVGSPLSLECTVEGTSNPNLYWYRQAAGRGLQLLFYSVGIGQISSEVPQNLSASRPQDRQFILSSKKLLLSDSGFYLCAWRLAGVETQYFGPGTRLLVL.